These 20 T cell receptor beta chains were all obtained from the same sample, sequenced in a study of long-term antiretroviral therapy in people with HIV. Survey-level resolution applied to immunoSEQ assay v3.0. Here immunoSEQ multiplex PCR was the method, and the copy in TCRdb shows in-frame clones only, minus some. The data show some 28,000 clones, approximately 95% seen once. The material was unsorted PBMCs, obtained 5.3 years after starting antiretroviral therapy. Every receptor here comes from a man in his fifties with HIV.

This clone was counted a single time. V and J are TRBV29-1 and TRBJ2-1; D perhaps matches TRBD2 (7 bases). This CDR3 comprises 14 residues. The V gene's germline CDR1 is SQVTM and CDR2 ANQGSEA. Deletions cut 3 bases from V and 3 bases from J, with 12 bases between. CDR3 DNA sequence: TGCAGCGTTGAGACTAGGGGGGGCTACAATGAGCAGTTCTTC. Its protein product is CSVETRGGYNEQFF.

This clone was seen a single time. V gene TRBV5-4 combines with J gene TRBJ2-7, with D possibly TRBD1 on 5 matching bases. The CDR3 is 14 amino acids. The germline V gene encodes CDR1 SGHNT and CDR2 YYREEE (reference sequence). Between the trimmed V and J ends, which lost 0 bases and 0 bases, there was a span of 7 bases. The DNA for the CDR3 is TGTGCCAGCAGCTTGGGGGGCCTCTCCTACGAGCAGTACTTC. This codes for CASSLGGLSYEQYF.

This clone was observed once. The chain couples TRBV7-3 to TRBJ1-1, with 9 positions matching TRBD1. Germline lookup yields CDR1 SGHTA and CDR2 FQGTGA. V was pared by 1 base and J by 4 bases, with 4 bases of the junction left unmatched. This CDR3 is 15 amino acids long. The CDR3 reads CASSLMGQGSTEAFF. Here the CDR3 DNA reads TGTGCCAGCAGCTTAATGGGACAGGGAAGCACTGAAGCTTTCTTT.

The chain couples TRBV10-3 to TRBJ1-2, with D unclear. V lost 8 bases and J 8 bases, leaving 18 bases between the germline ends. The CDR3 loop spans 13 amino acids. The germline V gene has CDR1 ENHRY and CDR2 SYGVKD. CDR3 nucleotide sequence: TGTGCCATCGGCGCCACATCCAAAGAGGGCTACACCTTC. It translates to CAIGATSKEGYTF.

Notes on this clone: Distinct nucleotide sequences in the sample also encode this CDR3. The rearrangement joins TRBV11-3 to TRBJ2-7, with D perhaps TRBD2 (5 bases). The V gene lost 1 base and the J gene lost 0 bases, with 7 bases spanning the gap. CDR3 length: 14 amino acids. CDR1 and CDR2 from the germline V gene are SGHNT and YENEEA. Written as DNA, the CDR3 is TGTGCCAGCAGCTTAGGAGGGAACTCCTACGAGCAGTACTTC. Encoded protein: CASSLGGNSYEQYF. The variable domain in full, completed from reference TRBV11-3 and TRBJ2-7, reads EAGVVQSPRYKIIEKKQPVAFWCNPISGHNTLYWYLQNLGQGPELLIRYENEEAVDDSQLPKDRFSAERLKGVDSTLKIQPAELGDSAVYLCASSLGGNSYEQYFGPGTRLTVT.

The gene calls are TRBV4-1 and TRBJ1-5; 7 bases agree with TRBD1. Germline V gene sequence: CDR1 MGHRA, CDR2 YSYEKL. J lost 0 bases, V lost 1 base, and 6 bases had no gene match. The CDR3 totals 17 residues. Here the CDR3 reads CASSQGPGGGSNQPQHF. As DNA, the CDR3 is TGCGCCAGCAGCCAAGGGCCAGGGGGTGGTAGCAATCAGCCCCAGCATTTT.

The rearrangement uses TRBV29-1 and TRBJ2-7, with 9 bases that match TRBD1. This CDR3 has 14 residues. Trimming removed 4 bases from V and 3 bases from J; junction bases left unmatched: 7. Germline-derived CDR1 and CDR2 are SQVTM and ANQGSEA. The CDR3 DNA follows: TGCAGCGTTGCCCGGGACAGGGACCACTACGAGCAGTACTTC. Its protein is CSVARDRDHYEQYF.

The chain has TRBV5-1 and TRBJ1-6, with 7 bases identical to TRBD1. The CDR3 consists of 13 residues. Germline assignment: CDR1 SGHRS and CDR2 YFSETQ. J gave up 7 bases and V 4 bases, and 2 bases lay outside the gene matches. Written as DNA, the CDR3 is TGCGCCAGCAGCCCGGGACAGAATTCACCCCTCCACTTT. It is translated as CASSPGQNSPLHF.

The chain joins TRBV5-1 to TRBJ1-2; 10 nucleotides match TRBD1. Per the germline V gene, CDR1 is SGHRS and CDR2 is YFSETQ. The length of the CDR3 is 14 residues. Losses at the gene ends were 4 bases for V and 2 bases for J; bases not matched to a gene: 2. The CDR3 loop reads CASSETGGNYGYTF. The CDR3 nucleotides read TGCGCCAGCAGCGAGACAGGGGGCAACTATGGCTACACCTTC.

The chain couples TRBV27 to TRBJ1-2; no definite D call. Looked up from germline, CDR1 is MNHEY and CDR2 is SMNVEV (reference sequence). V lost 6 bases to trimming and J lost 7 bases, with 9 bases between them. The CDR3 covers 11 residues. The CDR3 nucleotides are TGTGCCAGCAGATCTGGGAGTGGCTACACCTTC. Protein product: CASRSGSGYTF.

V is TRBV6-5 and J is TRBJ2-3, with TRBD2 matching over 7 bases. The V gene's germline CDR1 is MNHEY and CDR2 SVGAGI. The CDR3 runs 15 residues. V lost 6 bases and J lost 5; bases outside the gene matches: 11. The CDR3, as DNA: TGTGCCAGCAGCCCTGGGGGGGGAGGAGTAGATACGCAGTATTTT. Its protein is CASSPGGGGVDTQYF.

J is TRBJ2-1 and V is TRBV27; D may be TRBD2 (6 bases). Germline lookup yields CDR1 MNHEY and CDR2 SMNVEV (reference sequence). The V end lost 8 bases, the J end lost 1 base, and 12 bases lay between the germline ends. The CDR3 extends over 14 amino acids. This chain's CDR3 is CASSGRGSYNEQFF. CDR3 nucleotides: TGTGCCAGCTCAGGACGGGGGTCCTACAATGAGCAGTTCTTC.

The chain combines TRBV2 with TRBJ2-6, with a tentative D call TRBD2 (5 bases). Germline loops: CDR1 SNHLY, CDR2 FYNNEI. CDR3 length: 13 amino acids. With 6 bases removed from V and 9 bases from J, the gap between germline ends came to 12 bases. Here the CDR3 reads CASRVGINNVLTF. CDR3 nucleotides: TGTGCCAGCAGGGTCGGGATTAACAACGTCCTGACTTTC.

The chain combines TRBV27 with TRBJ2-7, with 12 bases matching TRBD2. From germline, CDR1 is MNHEY and CDR2 SMNVEV (reference sequence). Losses at the gene ends were 9 bases for V and 2 bases for J; bases not matched to a gene: 5. This CDR3 has 14 residues. The CDR3 DNA reads TGTGCCAGTGGACTAGCGGGGCCCGCCTACGAGCAGTACTTC. It codes for CASGLAGPAYEQYF.

The rearrangement joins TRBV19 to TRBJ2-7; possibly TRBD1 for D (5 bases). Trimming pared 5 bases from V and 1 base from J, leaving 12 bases between. The CDR3 consists of 14 residues. Germline V gene lookup returns CDR1 LNHDA and CDR2 SQIVND (reference sequence). The CDR3 reads CASSLKGLSYEQYF. The CDR3 region has the DNA TGTGCCAGTAGTCTTAAGGGGTTATCCTACGAGCAGTACTTC.

The CDR3 is CASSRTASSGELFF. The CDR3 DNA sequence: TGTGCCAGTAGTAGAACGGCATCCAGCGGGGAGCTGTTTTTT. The genes are TRBV19 and TRBJ2-2, with D unresolved. V was trimmed by 4 bases and J by 7 bases, leaving 13 bases between them. The length of the CDR3 is 14 residues. Germline CDR1 LNHDA, CDR2 SQIVND (reference sequence).

CDR3 sequence: CASSLEVVRWQYF. In nucleotides, the CDR3 is TGTGCCAGCAGCTTAGAGGTAGTACGATGGCAGTACTTC. J is TRBJ2-7 and V is TRBV7-2, with unresolved D. The germline V gene encodes CDR1 SGHTA and CDR2 FQGNSA. The CDR3 is made up of 13 amino acids. V lost 1 base, J lost 9 bases, and 13 bases lay in between.

The chain combines TRBV6-1 with TRBJ1-1; unclear D gene. The CDR3 length is 13 residues. The germline V and J ends were trimmed by 3 bases and 3 bases, with 8 bases remaining between them. Germline lookup yields CDR1 MNHNS and CDR2 SASEGT. The CDR3 loop is CASSEGRDTEAFF. In nucleotides, the CDR3 is TGTGCCAGCAGTGAGGGTAGGGACACTGAAGCTTTCTTT.

V usage is TRBV9 and J usage is TRBJ1-1; no reliable D call. Germline assignment: CDR1 SGDLS and CDR2 YYNGEE. V was pared by 1 base and J by 3 bases, with 13 bases between. The CDR3 runs 15 residues. The DNA of the CDR3 is TGTGCCAGCAGCGTAAGGTCGCTGTGGGACACTGAAGCTTTCTTT. This gives the protein CASSVRSLWDTEAFF. The full variable domain, with the rest looked up from reference TRBV9 and TRBJ1-1, is DSGVTQTPKHLITATGQRVTLRCSPRSGDLSVYWYQQSLDQGLQFLIQYYNGEERAKGNILERFSAQQFPDLHSELNLSSLELGDSALYFCASSVRSLWDTEAFFGQGTRLTVV.

The V call is TRBV4-1, the J call TRBJ2-3; a possible D gene is TRBD2 (7 bases). Trimming stripped 0 bases from V and 3 bases from J, with 22 bases between. The CDR3 sequence is 19 residues long. Per the germline V gene, CDR1 is MGHRA and CDR2 is YSYEKL. The CDR3, as DNA: TGCGCCAGCAGCCAAGAGGGGGCGGCTAGCGGTGGGTGGACAGATACGCAGTATTTT. As protein: CASSQEGAASGGWTDTQYF.